Sequencing of this T cell receptor beta chain was carried out in a study of regulatory T cells in long-lasting Graves disease. Regarding the study as a whole: The number of shared public clonotypes was higher in persistent patients (2,741) than new patients (966).

This sample's time point: newly diagnosed GD, antithyroid drugs for less than 3 months. Isolated PBMC RNA provided the starting material for the TCR library. Investigators prepared the TCR beta libraries by applying iRepertoire HTBI primers and Arm-PCR of CDR3 regions. TCRdb used MiXCR to reprocess the multiplex PCR reads, holding one entry per CDR3 protein. The sample includes over 500,000 distinct CDR3 sequences, about 16% of them seen just once. This CDR3 region has 14 residues. With 2 bases clipped from V and 5 bases from J, the junction kept 5 bases outside the gene matches. Germline V gene sequence: CDR1 ENHRY, CDR2 SYGVKD. Notes on this clonotype: Its antigen is currently unknown.

These records were also assigned to another study, of T cells in Graves' hyperthyroidism and ophthalmopathy. From that report: First-round RT-PCR targeting the TCR CDR3 was performed with the HTBI primer set.

The chain employs TRBV10-3 and TRBJ2-5; 7 bases are shared with TRBD2. The sample here was peripheral blood mononuclear cells (PBMCs), taken at new diagnosis, from a patient treated with antithyroid drugs. The receptor was isolated from a young man with Graves disease. The CDR3 is CAISEGGSGETQYF. CDR3 DNA: TGTGCCATCAGTGAGGGCGGGAGCGGGGAGACCCAGTACTTC.